The clone carrying this TCR beta chain was found a few times. Other nucleotide sequences in the sample specify the same CDR3. The sample belongs to a study of OX40 agonist ivuxolimab in advanced cancers. The wider study: Six ivuxolimab dose levels, 0.01 to 10 mg/kg, were given intravenously every 2 weeks.

From germline, CDR1 is SGHNT and CDR2 YYREEE (reference sequence). Trimming took off 1 base at V and 5 bases at J, with 6 bases between the two ends. CDR3 size: 12 residues. Assay: immunoSEQ multiplex PCR; the TCRdb copy retains only in-frame clones and omits some. The sample has tens of thousands of clones, roughly 88% seen once. The chain combines TRBV5-4 with TRBJ2-5; D not resolved. The source was CD4+ or CD8+ T cells sorted from blood, collected in a trial of the OX40 agonist ivuxolimab. The origin of this receptor is an adult with an advanced solid tumor such as melanoma, head and neck, liver or kidney cancer. The CDR3 sequence: CASSLSQETQYF. Written as DNA, the CDR3 is TGTGCCAGCAGCTTGTCTCAGGAGACCCAGTACTTC.